A selection of T cell receptor beta chains follows, all from one sample in a study of CXCR3-negative and CXCR3-positive naive CD8 T cells. TCRdb reprocessed the 5' RACE reads, with one entry per CDR3 protein and no DNA. This listing includes about 120,000 distinct CDR3 sequences. What was sequenced was naive CXCR3+ CD8+ T cells from blood. These receptor sequences come from a human donor in good health. Some clones in this sample may be carry-over from other donors' samples. Each CDR3 is given with its conserved first and last residue.

cdr3_length j_call v_call cdr3_aa
17 TRBJ2-5 TRBV5-1 CASSLEDTSEISETQYF
13 TRBJ2-7 TRBV10-3 CAISAGGTAEQYF
16 TRBJ2-6 TRBV28 CASSLPDSSGANVLTF
12 TRBJ2-7 TRBV7-9 CASSLGPDEQYF
15 TRBJ1-3 TRBV20-1 CSAPSGAVSGNTIYF
17 TRBJ2-2 TRBV6-2/TRBV6-3 CASSTPYGQRNTGELFF
14 TRBJ2-2 TRBV5-1 CASSLEGDTGELFF
12 TRBJ1-2 TRBV12-3/TRBV12-4 CASSLWGTGYTF
14 TRBJ2-1 TRBV5-1 CASTAGVDYNEQFF
22 TRBJ2-2 TRBV3-1 CASSQAGRAGVFLFTNTGELFF
14 TRBJ2-3 TRBV15 CATSRVLGGGTQYF
12 TRBJ2-5 TRBV28 CASREVGETQYF
13 TRBJ1-5 TRBV9 CASSVGGHQPQHF
15 TRBJ2-1 TRBV9 CASSVGVLGGTEQFF
16 TRBJ2-7 TRBV12-3/TRBV12-4 CASSTYRGLLSYEQYF
11 TRBJ2-5 TRBV21-1 CARDRQETQYF
15 TRBJ2-1 TRBV4-3 CASSWGGSSYNEQFF
17 TRBJ1-2 TRBV4-1 CASSQDDRLGANYGYTF
16 TRBJ2-5 TRBV14 CASSQPHTGNSETQYF
17 TRBJ1-4 TRBV6-1 CASSELVGQRINEKLFF
15 TRBJ2-4 TRBV7-6 CASSPYSGAGNIQYF
15 TRBJ2-2 TRBV28 CASSLGVTNTGELFF
12 TRBJ2-7 TRBV5-1 CASRQGGYEQYF
15 TRBJ2-3 TRBV10-3 CAIRGTDARTDTQYF
15 TRBJ1-5 TRBV29-1 CSVGTGDRFYQPQHF
15 TRBJ2-7 TRBV28 CASSLYGGGAYEQYF
14 TRBJ2-7 TRBV21-1 CASSKRAGDYEQYF
13 TRBJ2-3 TRBV28 CASSLWVGDTQYF
16 TRBJ1-1 TRBV28 CASRDLRDILNTEALF
16 TRBJ2-7 TRBV6-1 CASRSGTDFGSYEQYF
15 TRBJ2-7 TRBV7-9 CASSPSGRAGHEQYF
16 TRBJ2-1 TRBV4-1 CASSTGTSGSYNEQFF
13 TRBJ1-1 TRBV28 CASMDLMNTEAFF
15 TRBJ2-3 TRBV20-1 CSAQGSGISTDTQYF
15 TRBJ1-1 TRBV9 CASSVVGAGNTEAFF
16 TRBJ2-1 TRBV29-1 CSVEETSGGSYNEQFF
16 TRBJ2-1 TRBV6-5 CASSRGEIPNSHEQFF
13 TRBJ2-7 TRBV12-3/TRBV12-4 CASTTRTSYEQYF
16 TRBJ1-5 TRBV28 CASSPGTGYSNQPQHF
16 TRBJ2-5 TRBV7-9 CASSRTSGVSQETHYF
14 TRBJ1-1 TRBV7-3 CASSYTYGDTEAFF
14 TRBJ2-1 TRBV13 CASSLGTGVNEQFF
15 TRBJ1-1 TRBV28 CASSLMGGGNTEAFF
16 TRBJ1-5 TRBV28 CASSFRTGLSNQPQHF
12 TRBJ2-7 TRBV20-1 CSARPPGEEQYF
15 TRBJ1-1 TRBV9 CASSVYGGGNTEAFF
16 TRBJ2-3 TRBV5-1 CASSLALAGGTDTQYF
14 TRBJ2-7 TRBV29-1 CSVDSSGFGYEQYF
13 TRBJ1-2 TRBV7-2 CASSDRDRDGYTF
16 TRBJ2-7 TRBV11-3 CASSLLGLQGDYEQYF
16 TRBJ1-1 TRBV7-9 CASILDYRGWNTEAFF
16 TRBJ2-7 TRBV6-5 CASSPAFGGSSYEQYF
15 TRBJ2-7 TRBV13 CASSIGTGGSYEQYF
16 TRBJ2-7 TRBV9 CASSSRDRAPSYEQYF
15 TRBJ2-1 TRBV28 CASSFIPTEHNEQFF